The clone carrying this T cell receptor (beta chain) has only a few counts. Its cognate antigen is unknown. This specimen comes from a study of cytomegalovirus exposure and HLA in healthy donors. Points from the study as a whole: Analysis performed later showed TCR beta chains linked to HLA being more clonally expanded than equally common others.

V was pared by 6 bases and J by 6 bases, with 12 bases between. CDR3 length equals 11 residues. Germline CDR1 is DFQATT and CDR2 is SNEGSKA (reference sequence). Primers included in the PCR were 60 Vbeta and 13 Jbeta primers. The method was immunoSEQ multiplex PCR; TCRdb's version includes in-frame clones alone and lacks a portion of them. The sample holds around 130,000 clones, approximately 76% seen once. Donors consisted of healthy bone marrow donors. The J gene is TRBJ2-7, the V gene TRBV20-1; tentative D call: TRBD2 (5 bases). Input material: PBMCs. The receptor was derived from a man aged 40-55 years in good health and CMV-seronegative. The CDR3 coding sequence is TGCAGTGCGCCTCTAGCAGCCGAGCAGTACTTC. Amino acid sequence: CSAPLAAEQYF.